This T cell receptor beta chain was sequenced during a study of T cells in Graves' hyperthyroidism and ophthalmopathy. Per the germline V gene, CDR1 is MGHDK and CDR2 is SYGVNS. With V trimmed by 6 bases and J by 7 bases, 4 bases remained unmatched. This CDR3 contains 13 residues. TCR beta CDR3 regions were amplified from RNA transcripts. Carried out on the TCR CDR3, a first-round RT-PCR used the HTBI primer set. TCRdb re-derived calls from the multiplex PCR reads in MiXCR, one entry per CDR3 protein. The data contain hundreds of thousands of distinct CDR3 sequences, 15% to 19% of them singletons. Sequenced material: blood. The TCR was taken from a woman younger than 30 with Graves' hyperthyroidism. The rearrangement links TRBV25-1 to TRBJ2-2; 8 bases map to TRBD1. CDR3 sequence: CASRLGQGGELFF. In DNA form, the CDR3 reads TGTGCCAGCAGGCTCGGACAGGGCGGGGAGCTGTTTTTT. The whole variable domain, remainder taken from reference TRBV25-1 and TRBJ2-2, is EADIYQTPRYLVIGTGKKITLECSQTMGHDKMYWYQQDPGMELHLIHYSYGVNSTEKGDLSSESTVSRIRTEHFPLTLESARPSHTSQYLCASRLGQGGELFFGEGSRLTVL.